This T cell receptor beta chain comes out of a study of control samples from healthy donors and cancer patients (TCRdb year 2020). From cysteine to phenylalanine, the CDR3 is 15 amino acids long. Of all the DNA, just the CDR3 is kept, 45 bases in frame from base 1. CDR1 and CDR2, looked up from the germline V gene, are SGDLS and YYNGEE. V is trimmed back by 3 bases and J by 8 bases, and the junction contains 9 bases that no gene match accounts for. Preparation of the library involved the immunoSEQ multiplex PCR assay. TCRdb obtained this table from immuneACCESS and retained in-frame rearrangements with V and J assigned. These tables miss some clones; where compared with another copy, unresolved V genes account for less than half of the shortfall, and the remainder is unexplained. In this sample the table shows about 130,000 clones, around nine tenths of which occur a single time. The ten largest clones add up to less than 6% of the sample.

To note about this clone: Its antigen is not yet known. Per-base qualities were not stored, and no clone one base away is much larger.

The sequenced sample consisted of blood. The sequence is built from TRBV9 and TRBJ1-4; 8 of the junction bases match TRBD1. The clonotype was recovered from a man between 18 and 29 years old in good health. The DNA sequence is as follows: TGTGCCAGCAGCGCCACGACAGGGGATTACGAAAAACTGTTTTTT. Its amino acids are CASSATTGDYEKLFF.